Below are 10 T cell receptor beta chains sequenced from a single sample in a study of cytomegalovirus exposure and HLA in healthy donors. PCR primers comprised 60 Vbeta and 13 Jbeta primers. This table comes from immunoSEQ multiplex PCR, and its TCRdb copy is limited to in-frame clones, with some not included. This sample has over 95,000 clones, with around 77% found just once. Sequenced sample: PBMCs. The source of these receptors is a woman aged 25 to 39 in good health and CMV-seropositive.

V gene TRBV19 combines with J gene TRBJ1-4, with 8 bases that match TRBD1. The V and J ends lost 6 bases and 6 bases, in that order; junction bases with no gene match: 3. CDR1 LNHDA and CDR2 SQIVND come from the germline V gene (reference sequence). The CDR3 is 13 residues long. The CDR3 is CASSGQGDEKLFF. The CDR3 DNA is TGTGCCAGTAGCGGACAGGGTGATGAAAAACTGTTTTTT. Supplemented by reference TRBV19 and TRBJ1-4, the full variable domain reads DGGITQSPKYLFRKEGQNVTLSCEQNLNHDAMYWYRQDPGQGLRLIYYSQIVNDFQKGDIAEGYSVSREKKESFPLTVTSAQKNPTAFYLCASSGQGDEKLFFGSGTQLSVL.

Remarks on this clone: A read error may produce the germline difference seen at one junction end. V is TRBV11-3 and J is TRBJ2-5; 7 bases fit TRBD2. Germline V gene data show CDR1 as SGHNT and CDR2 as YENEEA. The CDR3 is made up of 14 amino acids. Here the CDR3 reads CASSRGLEGETRYF. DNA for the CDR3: TGTGCCAGCAGCAGAGGACTAGAAGGAGAGACCCGGTACTTC.

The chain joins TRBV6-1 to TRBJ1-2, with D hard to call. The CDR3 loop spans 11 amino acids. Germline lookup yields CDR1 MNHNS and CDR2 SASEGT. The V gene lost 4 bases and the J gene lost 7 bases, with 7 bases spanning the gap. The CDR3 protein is CASSVVVGYTF. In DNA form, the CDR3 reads TGTGCCAGCAGTGTAGTGGTTGGCTACACCTTC.

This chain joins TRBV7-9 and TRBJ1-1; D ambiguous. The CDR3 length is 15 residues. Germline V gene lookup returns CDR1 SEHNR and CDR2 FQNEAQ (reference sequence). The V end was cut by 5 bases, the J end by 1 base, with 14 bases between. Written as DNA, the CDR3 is TGTGCCAGCAGCCCCCCGCGACTGGAGAACACTGAAGCTTTCTTT. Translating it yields CASSPPRLENTEAFF.

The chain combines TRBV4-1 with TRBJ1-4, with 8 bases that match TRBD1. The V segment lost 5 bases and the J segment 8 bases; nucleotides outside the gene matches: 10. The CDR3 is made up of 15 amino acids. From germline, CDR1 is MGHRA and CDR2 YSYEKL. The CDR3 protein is CASSLRTGSLEKLFF. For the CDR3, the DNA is TGCGCCAGCAGCTTGCGGACAGGGAGCCTGGAAAAACTGTTTTTT.

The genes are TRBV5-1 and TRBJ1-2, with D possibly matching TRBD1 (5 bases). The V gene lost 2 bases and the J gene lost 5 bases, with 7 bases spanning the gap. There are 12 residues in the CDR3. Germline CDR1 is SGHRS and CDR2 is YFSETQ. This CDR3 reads CASSFDSYGYTF. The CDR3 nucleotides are TGCGCCAGCAGCTTTGACAGTTATGGCTACACCTTC.

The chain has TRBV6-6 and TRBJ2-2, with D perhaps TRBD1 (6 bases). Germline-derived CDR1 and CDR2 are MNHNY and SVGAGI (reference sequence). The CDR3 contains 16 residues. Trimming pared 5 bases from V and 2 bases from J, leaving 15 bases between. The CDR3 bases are TGTGCCAGCAGTCTCTCGGACAGCGTAAACACCGGGGAGCTGTTTTTT. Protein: CASSLSDSVNTGELFF.

The CDR3 coding sequence is TGTGCCAGCAGTCCCCATGGGAGGAACACTGAAGCTTTCTTT. Residues: CASSPHGRNTEAFF. The V gene is TRBV25-1, the J gene TRBJ1-1, with no clear D. Germline loops: CDR1 MGHDK, CDR2 SYGVNS. The germline V and J ends were trimmed by 5 bases and 1 base, with 11 bases remaining between them. The CDR3 has 14 amino acids.

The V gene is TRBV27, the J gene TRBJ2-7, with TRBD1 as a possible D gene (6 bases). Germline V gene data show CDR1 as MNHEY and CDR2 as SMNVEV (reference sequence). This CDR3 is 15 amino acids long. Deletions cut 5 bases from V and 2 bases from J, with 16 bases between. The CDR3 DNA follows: TGTGCCAGCAGTCGCCGGACAGAAAGCCCCTACGAGCAGTACTTC. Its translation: CASSRRTESPYEQYF.

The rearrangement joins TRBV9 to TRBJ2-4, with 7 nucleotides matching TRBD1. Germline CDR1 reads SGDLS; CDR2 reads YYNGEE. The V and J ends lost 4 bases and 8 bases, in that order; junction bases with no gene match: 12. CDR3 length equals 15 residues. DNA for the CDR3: TGTGCCAGCAGCCTTCAGACAGGGCTGGGGGACATTCAGTACTTC. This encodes CASSLQTGLGDIQYF.